The following is a T cell receptor (beta chain) sequence with its context. Its matching antigen is unknown. These data are taken from a study of cytomegalovirus exposure and HLA in healthy donors. Study-wide results and caveats: When analyzed later, a missense DCLRE1C variant was found to be linked to TCR beta V- and J-gene trimming.

The PCR contained 60 Vbeta and 13 Jbeta primers. TCRdb keeps only in-frame clones here, not all; method: immunoSEQ multiplex PCR. The data show about 130,000 clones, around 83% seen once. This CDR3 is built from 12 residues. Germline V lookup: CDR1 SQVTM, CDR2 ANQGSEA. Trimming removed 5 bases from V and 1 base from J, with 6 bases in between. This rearrangement joins TRBV29-1 to TRBJ1-5; D gene ambiguous. This TCR was recovered from a man aged 50 to 59 in good health and CMV-seronegative. The sample taken for sequencing was PBMCs. CDR3 loop: CSVKESNQPQHF. CDR3 coding DNA: TGCAGCGTTAAGGAGAGCAATCAGCCCCAGCATTTT.